These T cell receptor beta chains were read from a single sample in a study of blood T cell repertoires in COVID-19. Assay used: immunoSEQ multiplex PCR; TCRdb lists only in-frame clones, some missing. Among 90,000 to 130,000 clones, about two thirds were seen once, and the ten largest hold 1.8%. Sequencing was performed on peripheral blood. These TCRs come from a woman in her forties with acute or convalescent COVID-19. CDR3s include the opening cysteine and the closing phenylalanine or tryptophan. Fields, in order: V gene, clone size, J gene, D gene, CDR3 DNA, CDR3 protein. D genes are given only for firm matches. Size values are once, few and many counts, or a class for expanded clones, and some rows have none.

V gene: TRBV12-3/TRBV12-4
clone size: -
J gene: TRBJ2-4
D gene: -
CDR3 DNA: TGTGCCAGCAGGGGGCGCGAGTTTCAGTACTTC
CDR3 protein: CASRGREFQYF

V gene: TRBV19
clone size: -
J gene: TRBJ1-5
D gene: -
CDR3 DNA: TGTGCCAGTAGTATAGTGAGGCAGGGTGGGCGGCCCCAGCATTTT
CDR3 protein: CASSIVRQGGRPQHF

V gene: TRBV9
clone size: medium-sized
J gene: TRBJ2-2
D gene: -
CDR3 DNA: TGTGCCAGCAGCCCCCTCTACAGGGAGTCCGGGGAGCTGTTTTTT
CDR3 protein: CASSPLYRESGELFF

V gene: TRBV9
clone size: -
J gene: TRBJ1-3
D gene: TRBD1
CDR3 DNA: TGTGCCAGCAGCGTAGCCCTGGGACAGGGACTAAACACCATATATTTT
CDR3 protein: CASSVALGQGLNTIYF

V gene: TRBV4-1
clone size: -
J gene: TRBJ1-3
D gene: TRBD1
CDR3 DNA: TGCGCCAGCAGCCCGTTAGGGACAGGAAGAAACACCATATATTTT
CDR3 protein: CASSPLGTGRNTIYF

V gene: TRBV28
clone size: -
J gene: TRBJ1-3
D gene: TRBD1
CDR3 DNA: TGTGCCAGCAGTTTTCAGGGGGCAACTGGAAACACCATATATTTT
CDR3 protein: CASSFQGATGNTIYF

V gene: TRBV19
clone size: once
J gene: TRBJ1-2
D gene: -
CDR3 DNA: TGTGCCAGTAGGGTTGACGGAGACTATGGCTACACCTTC
CDR3 protein: CASRVDGDYGYTF

V gene: TRBV19
clone size: -
J gene: TRBJ2-5
D gene: -
CDR3 DNA: TGTGCCAGTCGACGACAGGCCCAAGAGACCCAGTACTTC
CDR3 protein: CASRRQAQETQYF

V gene: TRBV2
clone size: -
J gene: TRBJ2-7
D gene: TRBD1
CDR3 DNA: TGTGCCAGGGGGGACAGGGGACGCAACGAGCAGTACTTC
CDR3 protein: CARGDRGRNEQYF

V gene: TRBV5-4
clone size: once
J gene: TRBJ1-2
D gene: -
CDR3 DNA: TGTGCCAGCAGCCGGCCGGGAGGGAACTATGGCTACACCTTC
CDR3 protein: CASSRPGGNYGYTF

V gene: TRBV4-1
clone size: -
J gene: TRBJ2-1
D gene: -
CDR3 DNA: TGCGCCAGCAGCCAAGATTCAGGCCAGTTCTTC
CDR3 protein: CASSQDSGQFF

V gene: TRBV9
clone size: -
J gene: TRBJ1-1
D gene: -
CDR3 DNA: TGTGCCAGCAGCCTGAGTCTTCTGAACACTGAAGCTTTCTTT
CDR3 protein: CASSLSLLNTEAFF

V gene: TRBV19
clone size: -
J gene: TRBJ2-3
D gene: -
CDR3 DNA: TGTGCCAGTAATCTTGGGCCGAGCACAGATACGCAGTATTTT
CDR3 protein: CASNLGPSTDTQYF

V gene: TRBV20-1
clone size: -
J gene: TRBJ1-2
D gene: -
CDR3 DNA: TGCAGTGCTAGAGATCCCGACAGTGGGGTCTTC
CDR3 protein: CSARDPDSGVF

V gene: TRBV4-1
clone size: -
J gene: TRBJ1-6
D gene: -
CDR3 DNA: TGCGCCAGCAGCCTGGACGACAAGGGAGCACCCCTCCACTTT
CDR3 protein: CASSLDDKGAPLHF